The rows below give T cell receptor beta chains drawn from one sample of a study of cytomegalovirus exposure and HLA in healthy donors. Profiled with immunoSEQ multiplex PCR; TCRdb holds only in-frame clones, not every one. The profile shows about 150,000 clones, approximately 82% of them singletons. Material for sequencing was PBMCs. All receptors come from a woman aged 45-59 years in good health and CMV-seropositive. Each CDR3 is given with its conserved first and last residue. D genes are given only for firm matches. Some rows mark clone size as missing; the rest say once, few, many or name a class of expanded clone.

d_call	clone_size	v_call	j_call	cdr3_nt	cdr3_aa
.	.	TRBV7-2	TRBJ2-6	TGTGCCAGCAGCTTAGAACAGGCTTTCTCTGGGGCCAACGTCCTGACTTTC	CASSLEQAFSGANVLTF
.	.	TRBV6-6	TRBJ1-4	TGTGCCAGCAGCAAAAACCCAGGTTATGAAAAACTGTTTTTT	CASSKNPGYEKLFF
TRBD2	.	TRBV25-1	TRBJ2-3	TGTGCCAGCAGTGAATATACTAGCGGGGGGACAGATACGCAGTATTTT	CASSEYTSGGTDTQYF
.	.	TRBV15	TRBJ2-3	TGTGCCACCAGCAGCGGGGGGCCCACAGATACGCAGTATTTT	CATSSGGPTDTQYF
.	.	TRBV11-2	TRBJ2-7	TGTGCCAGCAGCTCCGACAGAAACGAGCAGTACTTC	CASSSDRNEQYF
.	.	TRBV10-1	TRBJ2-1	TGCGCCAGCATCGGACAAGAGCAGTTCTTC	CASIGQEQFF
TRBD1	.	TRBV10-2	TRBJ2-1	TGCGCCAGCCCCCGCCGGCCGGGACAGGCTAACAATGAGCAGTTCTTC	CASPRRPGQANNEQFF
TRBD1	.	TRBV7-9	TRBJ1-5	TGTGCCAGCAGCTTAGCTGCAGGGGGCTTCAGCAATCAGCCCCAGCATTTT	CASSLAAGGFSNQPQHF
TRBD2	.	TRBV15	TRBJ2-3	TGTGCCACCTCGAGGGGAGGGGTTGCAGATACGCAGTATTTT	CATSRGGVADTQYF
.	.	TRBV2	TRBJ2-3	TGTGCCAGCAGTGCCTCCCGCGGCAGGGGCACAGATACGCAGTATTTT	CASSASRGRGTDTQYF
TRBD1	.	TRBV9	TRBJ2-7	TGTGCCAGCAGCGAGCAGGGGGCCAGTCCCTCCTACGAGCAGTACTTC	CASSEQGASPSYEQYF
.	.	TRBV7-2	TRBJ1-5	TGTGCCAGCAGCTTTTTATCGGGACAAACCAATCAGCCCCAGCATTTT	CASSFLSGQTNQPQHF
TRBD1	.	TRBV7-9	TRBJ2-7	TGTGCCAGCAGCCTTCGGGACAGGGTATACGAGCAGTACTTC	CASSLRDRVYEQYF
TRBD2	.	TRBV5-6	TRBJ2-7	TGTGCCAGCGGCCTCCCGGAGCGGGGGGTCGAGCAGTACTTC	CASGLPERGVEQYF
.	.	TRBV18	TRBJ1-1	TGTGCCAGCTCACCACCGACAGGGAACACTGAAGCTTTCTTT	CASSPPTGNTEAFF
.	.	TRBV10-3	TRBJ1-1	TGTGCCATCAGTTCTAGACCCCGGGACACGAACACTGAAGCTTTCTTT	CAISSRPRDTNTEAFF
TRBD2	.	TRBV9	TRBJ2-1	TGTGCCAGCAGCTCACGGACTAGCGGGGGGGCGAATGAGCAGTTCTTC	CASSSRTSGGANEQFF
.	once	TRBV5-1	TRBJ1-1	TGCGCCAGCAGCCCAGGCCCGCAGGGCACTGAAGCTTTCTTT	CASSPGPQGTEAFF
.	.	TRBV7-9	TRBJ2-3	TGTGCCAGCAGCTTGGCCCAGGGGCACACAGATACGCAGTATTTT	CASSLAQGHTDTQYF
.	few	TRBV6-1	TRBJ1-5	TGTGCCAGCAGTGAAGCGGGGGCAGGGCTACAGCCCCAGCATTTT	CASSEAGAGLQPQHF
.	.	TRBV10-3	TRBJ2-3	TGTGCCATCAGTGGCGGTACAGATACGCAGTATTTT	CAISGGTDTQYF
.	.	TRBV30	TRBJ1-1	TGTGCCTGGACCCTGGGGGGGGTCCCGACGACTGAAGCTTTCTTT	CAWTLGGVPTTEAFF
TRBD2	.	TRBV10-3	TRBJ2-3	TGTGCCATCAGTGACCCTAGCGGGGGGGCTAATACGCAGTATTTT	CAISDPSGGANTQYF
.	few	TRBV6-6	TRBJ2-2	TGTGCCAGCAAGACGACAGGATCCACCGGGGAGCTGTTTTTT	CASKTTGSTGELFF
.	.	TRBV18	TRBJ1-2	TGTGCCAGTTTCGGAGGGGCAGTAGGCTATGGCTACACCTTC	CASFGGAVGYGYTF
.	.	TRBV10-3	TRBJ2-3	TGTGCCATCAGTCCGGGGGAAACAGATACGCAGTATTTT	CAISPGETDTQYF
.	.	TRBV15	TRBJ2-3	TGTGCCACCAGCCTCACAGATACGCAGTATTTT	CATSLTDTQYF
TRBD2	.	TRBV18	TRBJ2-7	TGTGCCAGCTCACCACATTGGCGGGGGGCCTCCCCCTCCTACGAGCAGTACTTC	CASSPHWRGASPSYEQYF
.	few	TRBV9	TRBJ2-3	TGTGCCAGCAGCGTAGGGGCGGGGAAGTTGGCAGATACGCAGTATTTT	CASSVGAGKLADTQYF
.	few	TRBV18	TRBJ2-7	TGTGCCAGCTCACCCTGGACTCAAACGTACGAGCAGTACTTC	CASSPWTQTYEQYF
.	.	TRBV6-6	TRBJ1-1	TGTGCCAGCAGTTCCGACAGCATGAACACTGAAGCTTTCTTT	CASSSDSMNTEAFF
.	.	TRBV7-2	TRBJ2-2	TGTGCCAGCAGCTTGACAGCTACCCCCGGGGAGCTGTTTTTT	CASSLTATPGELFF
TRBD2	.	TRBV13	TRBJ2-5	TGTGCCAGCAGCCCTAGCCCGGGACTAGCGGGGGAAGAGACCCAGTACTTC	CASSPSPGLAGEETQYF
.	.	TRBV6-6	TRBJ2-7	TGTGCCAGCAGAATAAAGCAGGGGTACTACGAGCAGTACTTC	CASRIKQGYYEQYF
.	.	TRBV14	TRBJ1-2	TGTGCCAGCAGCCCGGGGGGCCTCTATGGCTACACCTTC	CASSPGGLYGYTF
TRBD2	few	TRBV19	TRBJ2-3	TGTGCCAGTAGTAGTGGCGGGGGGGCAAGAGATACGCAGTATTTT	CASSSGGGARDTQYF
.	few	TRBV6-5	TRBJ1-1	TGTGCCAGCAGCTCCGGGACATATTTTGAAGCTTTCTTT	CASSSGTYFEAFF
TRBD1	.	TRBV9	TRBJ1-1	TGTGCCAGCAGCGTACTTTCCGGGACAGCGAACACTGAAGCTTTCTTT	CASSVLSGTANTEAFF
.	.	TRBV11-2	TRBJ2-2	TGTGCCAGCAGCTTATCGCGTAGGTCAGGTTACACCGGGGAGCTGTTTTTT	CASSLSRRSGYTGELFF
.	.	TRBV7-8	TRBJ2-3	TGTGCCAGCAGCCCCTCCCGTACATTCATCACAGATACGCAGTATTTT	CASSPSRTFITDTQYF
.	.	TRBV19	TRBJ2-4	TGTGCCAGTAGTGTCGAACTAGCCAAAAACATTCAGTACTTC	CASSVELAKNIQYF
.	.	TRBV7-2	TRBJ2-2	TGTGCCAGCAGCTTCCCGGGTTACACCGGGGAGCTGTTTTTT	CASSFPGYTGELFF
.	.	TRBV2	TRBJ2-2	TGTGCCAGCAAAAACGTAAGGGGAACCGGGGAGCTGTTTTTT	CASKNVRGTGELFF
TRBD1	.	TRBV7-9	TRBJ1-6	TGTGCCAGCAGCTTAGCGACAGGGGGGAATTCACCCCTCCACTTT	CASSLATGGNSPLHF
TRBD1	.	TRBV2	TRBJ2-7	TGTGCCAGCAGTCCCGGGGACAGGGTTTGGTCCTACGAGCAGTACTTC	CASSPGDRVWSYEQYF
TRBD2	.	TRBV12-5	TRBJ2-3	TGTGCTAGTGGACCCTCCTCTAGCGGGGGCACGCAGTATTTT	CASGPSSSGGTQYF
.	.	TRBV9	TRBJ2-2	TGTGCCAGCAGCGTAGTGTCAGGGCCCGGGGAGCTGTTTTTT	CASSVVSGPGELFF
TRBD2	.	TRBV7-2	TRBJ2-7	TGTGCCAGCAGCTACCAAGCGGGGGGGAACTACGAGCAGTACTTC	CASSYQAGGNYEQYF
.	few	TRBV7-9	TRBJ1-6	TGTTCCAGCAGCCCCGAGGGTTCACGTCCGAATTCACCCCTCCACTTT	CSSSPEGSRPNSPLHF